The source of this T cell receptor (beta chain) is a study of blood T cells in healthy people across ages. Background on the study: Every two T cells gave about one barcoded beta molecule via template switching.

A note on this clonotype: Its antigen is as yet unknown.

The study's findings and limits: Expanded clonotype shifts may have been confounded, as the donors had an unknown CMV status.

PCR was performed a second time for about 7 to 11 cycles using a sample-barcoded 5' primer and a J-beta primer mix. TCRdb re-called the 5' RACE reads through MiXCR, storing one row per CDR3 protein. The table includes 2 million or so distinct CDR3 sequences, around half detected once. V lost 5 bases, J lost 1 base, and 13 bases lay in between. There are 15 residues in the CDR3. What was sequenced was blood. The origin of this receptor is a woman aged 40 to 49 in good health. V and J are TRBV12-3 or TRBV12-4 and TRBJ2-3; tentatively, D is TRBD1 (6 bases). As DNA, the CDR3 is TGTGCCAGCAGTATTACAGGGATACGCACAGATACGCAGTATTTT. This translates into CASSITGIRTDTQYF.